The entry below gives a single TCR beta chain sequence along with its context. CDR3 size: 14 residues. Trimming pared 7 bases from V and 0 bases from J, leaving 10 bases between. Germline values: CDR1 SGHTA, CDR2 FQGNSA. The data were taken from a study of cytomegalovirus exposure and HLA in healthy donors. The PCR made use of 60 Vbeta and 13 Jbeta primers. Repertoires were generated with immunoSEQ multiplex PCR, while TCRdb's copy carries only in-frame clones and drops some. The profile covers around 150,000 clones, with around 59% appearing a single time and around 2% taken by the ten largest. The chain joins TRBV7-2 to TRBJ1-5; perhaps TRBD1 as D (6 bases). The sequencing sample was made of PBMCs. The origin of this receptor is a male donor in good health and CMV-seronegative. The CDR3 loop is CASTIQGSNQPQHF. The CDR3 bases are TGTGCCAGCACCATACAGGGTAGCAATCAGCCCCAGCATTTT.